Listed below are T cell receptor beta chains from one sample, sequenced in a study of shared clonotypes between healthy human individuals. Clones were read by immunoSEQ multiplex PCR, and TCRdb kept only the in-frame ones, dropping some. The table records over a million clones, 75% to 85% of them present only once. The sample taken for sequencing was memory CD4+ T cells from PBMCs. The source is a man between 18 and 29 years old in good health. Some clones in this sample may be carry-over from other donors' samples. Both conserved end residues are part of each CDR3. D genes are given only for firm matches. The size entry is marked missing in some rows and otherwise reads once, few, many or a size class.

NA	NA	TRBJ1-1	TRBV29-1	15	CSVEGIFGPGTEAFF	TGCAGCGTTGAAGGCATTTTTGGACCAGGGACTGAAGCTTTCTTT
NA	NA	TRBJ2-1	TRBV25-1	14	CASSAGGSYNEQFF	TGTGCCAGCAGTGCCGGGGGCTCCTACAATGAGCAGTTCTTC
NA	NA	TRBJ1-6	TRBV4-2	14	CASSRDGYNSPLHF	TGTGCCAGCAGCCGGGACGGATATAATTCACCCCTCCACTTT
TRBD2	NA	TRBJ2-5	TRBV7-2	15	CASSPGGAGAETQYF	TGTGCCAGCAGCCCGGGGGGAGCGGGAGCGGAGACCCAGTACTTC
NA	NA	TRBJ2-2	TRBV18	14	CASPLQGSTGELFF	TGTGCCAGCCCGCTTCAGGGTTCCACCGGGGAGCTGTTTTTT
NA	NA	TRBJ1-2	TRBV19	13	CASSMGDPSGYTF	TGTGCCAGTAGTATGGGGGACCCAAGCGGCTACACCTTC
TRBD1	NA	TRBJ2-7	TRBV6-5	15	CASSYSTGGFREQYF	TGTGCCAGCAGTTACTCGACAGGGGGCTTCCGCGAGCAGTACTTC
NA	NA	TRBJ1-4	TRBV7-9	13	CASTRGPNEKLFF	TGTGCCAGCACGAGAGGGCCTAATGAAAAACTGTTTTTT
NA	NA	TRBJ2-7	TRBV7-2	16	CASSLASSRRLNEQYF	TGTGCCAGCAGCTTAGCGTCAAGCAGACGCCTAAACGAGCAGTACTTC
NA	NA	TRBJ2-2	TRBV7-3	14	CASSSAANTGELFF	TGTGCCAGCAGCTCTGCGGCGAACACCGGGGAGCTGTTTTTT
TRBD2	once	TRBJ2-1	TRBV5-1	15	CASSPGLAGEGEQFF	TGCGCCAGCAGCCCGGGACTAGCGGGAGAGGGTGAGCAGTTCTTC
NA	NA	TRBJ2-1	TRBV11-1	15	CASSLEGSGYNEQFF	TGTGCCAGCAGCTTAGAAGGGTCTGGGTACAATGAGCAGTTCTTC